This TCR beta chain was profiled in a study of blood T cell repertoires in COVID-19. At the level of the study: From the United States, Italy and Spain came samples of acute and convalescent COVID-19.

Authors' methods: For nucleated cells, counts were estimated from reference gene primer amplification. Profiled with immunoSEQ multiplex PCR; TCRdb holds only in-frame clones, not every one. The V and J calls and the clone size are those of that table, but D and trimming were determined from the DNA. The data contain over 35,000 clones, roughly 92% of them singletons. Looked up from germline, CDR1 is SGDLS and CDR2 is YYNGEE. The CDR3 consists of 15 residues. V was pared by 4 bases and J by 4 bases, with 10 bases of the junction left unmatched. The gene calls are TRBV9 and TRBJ1-1; 7 nucleotides align to TRBD1. The clonotype comes from a man aged 45-65 years with active COVID-19. Sequenced material: peripheral blood. The DNA for the CDR3 is TGTGCCAGCAGCCTACAGGGGTTTTATGGCACTGAAGCTTTCTTT. Its translation: CASSLQGFYGTEAFF.